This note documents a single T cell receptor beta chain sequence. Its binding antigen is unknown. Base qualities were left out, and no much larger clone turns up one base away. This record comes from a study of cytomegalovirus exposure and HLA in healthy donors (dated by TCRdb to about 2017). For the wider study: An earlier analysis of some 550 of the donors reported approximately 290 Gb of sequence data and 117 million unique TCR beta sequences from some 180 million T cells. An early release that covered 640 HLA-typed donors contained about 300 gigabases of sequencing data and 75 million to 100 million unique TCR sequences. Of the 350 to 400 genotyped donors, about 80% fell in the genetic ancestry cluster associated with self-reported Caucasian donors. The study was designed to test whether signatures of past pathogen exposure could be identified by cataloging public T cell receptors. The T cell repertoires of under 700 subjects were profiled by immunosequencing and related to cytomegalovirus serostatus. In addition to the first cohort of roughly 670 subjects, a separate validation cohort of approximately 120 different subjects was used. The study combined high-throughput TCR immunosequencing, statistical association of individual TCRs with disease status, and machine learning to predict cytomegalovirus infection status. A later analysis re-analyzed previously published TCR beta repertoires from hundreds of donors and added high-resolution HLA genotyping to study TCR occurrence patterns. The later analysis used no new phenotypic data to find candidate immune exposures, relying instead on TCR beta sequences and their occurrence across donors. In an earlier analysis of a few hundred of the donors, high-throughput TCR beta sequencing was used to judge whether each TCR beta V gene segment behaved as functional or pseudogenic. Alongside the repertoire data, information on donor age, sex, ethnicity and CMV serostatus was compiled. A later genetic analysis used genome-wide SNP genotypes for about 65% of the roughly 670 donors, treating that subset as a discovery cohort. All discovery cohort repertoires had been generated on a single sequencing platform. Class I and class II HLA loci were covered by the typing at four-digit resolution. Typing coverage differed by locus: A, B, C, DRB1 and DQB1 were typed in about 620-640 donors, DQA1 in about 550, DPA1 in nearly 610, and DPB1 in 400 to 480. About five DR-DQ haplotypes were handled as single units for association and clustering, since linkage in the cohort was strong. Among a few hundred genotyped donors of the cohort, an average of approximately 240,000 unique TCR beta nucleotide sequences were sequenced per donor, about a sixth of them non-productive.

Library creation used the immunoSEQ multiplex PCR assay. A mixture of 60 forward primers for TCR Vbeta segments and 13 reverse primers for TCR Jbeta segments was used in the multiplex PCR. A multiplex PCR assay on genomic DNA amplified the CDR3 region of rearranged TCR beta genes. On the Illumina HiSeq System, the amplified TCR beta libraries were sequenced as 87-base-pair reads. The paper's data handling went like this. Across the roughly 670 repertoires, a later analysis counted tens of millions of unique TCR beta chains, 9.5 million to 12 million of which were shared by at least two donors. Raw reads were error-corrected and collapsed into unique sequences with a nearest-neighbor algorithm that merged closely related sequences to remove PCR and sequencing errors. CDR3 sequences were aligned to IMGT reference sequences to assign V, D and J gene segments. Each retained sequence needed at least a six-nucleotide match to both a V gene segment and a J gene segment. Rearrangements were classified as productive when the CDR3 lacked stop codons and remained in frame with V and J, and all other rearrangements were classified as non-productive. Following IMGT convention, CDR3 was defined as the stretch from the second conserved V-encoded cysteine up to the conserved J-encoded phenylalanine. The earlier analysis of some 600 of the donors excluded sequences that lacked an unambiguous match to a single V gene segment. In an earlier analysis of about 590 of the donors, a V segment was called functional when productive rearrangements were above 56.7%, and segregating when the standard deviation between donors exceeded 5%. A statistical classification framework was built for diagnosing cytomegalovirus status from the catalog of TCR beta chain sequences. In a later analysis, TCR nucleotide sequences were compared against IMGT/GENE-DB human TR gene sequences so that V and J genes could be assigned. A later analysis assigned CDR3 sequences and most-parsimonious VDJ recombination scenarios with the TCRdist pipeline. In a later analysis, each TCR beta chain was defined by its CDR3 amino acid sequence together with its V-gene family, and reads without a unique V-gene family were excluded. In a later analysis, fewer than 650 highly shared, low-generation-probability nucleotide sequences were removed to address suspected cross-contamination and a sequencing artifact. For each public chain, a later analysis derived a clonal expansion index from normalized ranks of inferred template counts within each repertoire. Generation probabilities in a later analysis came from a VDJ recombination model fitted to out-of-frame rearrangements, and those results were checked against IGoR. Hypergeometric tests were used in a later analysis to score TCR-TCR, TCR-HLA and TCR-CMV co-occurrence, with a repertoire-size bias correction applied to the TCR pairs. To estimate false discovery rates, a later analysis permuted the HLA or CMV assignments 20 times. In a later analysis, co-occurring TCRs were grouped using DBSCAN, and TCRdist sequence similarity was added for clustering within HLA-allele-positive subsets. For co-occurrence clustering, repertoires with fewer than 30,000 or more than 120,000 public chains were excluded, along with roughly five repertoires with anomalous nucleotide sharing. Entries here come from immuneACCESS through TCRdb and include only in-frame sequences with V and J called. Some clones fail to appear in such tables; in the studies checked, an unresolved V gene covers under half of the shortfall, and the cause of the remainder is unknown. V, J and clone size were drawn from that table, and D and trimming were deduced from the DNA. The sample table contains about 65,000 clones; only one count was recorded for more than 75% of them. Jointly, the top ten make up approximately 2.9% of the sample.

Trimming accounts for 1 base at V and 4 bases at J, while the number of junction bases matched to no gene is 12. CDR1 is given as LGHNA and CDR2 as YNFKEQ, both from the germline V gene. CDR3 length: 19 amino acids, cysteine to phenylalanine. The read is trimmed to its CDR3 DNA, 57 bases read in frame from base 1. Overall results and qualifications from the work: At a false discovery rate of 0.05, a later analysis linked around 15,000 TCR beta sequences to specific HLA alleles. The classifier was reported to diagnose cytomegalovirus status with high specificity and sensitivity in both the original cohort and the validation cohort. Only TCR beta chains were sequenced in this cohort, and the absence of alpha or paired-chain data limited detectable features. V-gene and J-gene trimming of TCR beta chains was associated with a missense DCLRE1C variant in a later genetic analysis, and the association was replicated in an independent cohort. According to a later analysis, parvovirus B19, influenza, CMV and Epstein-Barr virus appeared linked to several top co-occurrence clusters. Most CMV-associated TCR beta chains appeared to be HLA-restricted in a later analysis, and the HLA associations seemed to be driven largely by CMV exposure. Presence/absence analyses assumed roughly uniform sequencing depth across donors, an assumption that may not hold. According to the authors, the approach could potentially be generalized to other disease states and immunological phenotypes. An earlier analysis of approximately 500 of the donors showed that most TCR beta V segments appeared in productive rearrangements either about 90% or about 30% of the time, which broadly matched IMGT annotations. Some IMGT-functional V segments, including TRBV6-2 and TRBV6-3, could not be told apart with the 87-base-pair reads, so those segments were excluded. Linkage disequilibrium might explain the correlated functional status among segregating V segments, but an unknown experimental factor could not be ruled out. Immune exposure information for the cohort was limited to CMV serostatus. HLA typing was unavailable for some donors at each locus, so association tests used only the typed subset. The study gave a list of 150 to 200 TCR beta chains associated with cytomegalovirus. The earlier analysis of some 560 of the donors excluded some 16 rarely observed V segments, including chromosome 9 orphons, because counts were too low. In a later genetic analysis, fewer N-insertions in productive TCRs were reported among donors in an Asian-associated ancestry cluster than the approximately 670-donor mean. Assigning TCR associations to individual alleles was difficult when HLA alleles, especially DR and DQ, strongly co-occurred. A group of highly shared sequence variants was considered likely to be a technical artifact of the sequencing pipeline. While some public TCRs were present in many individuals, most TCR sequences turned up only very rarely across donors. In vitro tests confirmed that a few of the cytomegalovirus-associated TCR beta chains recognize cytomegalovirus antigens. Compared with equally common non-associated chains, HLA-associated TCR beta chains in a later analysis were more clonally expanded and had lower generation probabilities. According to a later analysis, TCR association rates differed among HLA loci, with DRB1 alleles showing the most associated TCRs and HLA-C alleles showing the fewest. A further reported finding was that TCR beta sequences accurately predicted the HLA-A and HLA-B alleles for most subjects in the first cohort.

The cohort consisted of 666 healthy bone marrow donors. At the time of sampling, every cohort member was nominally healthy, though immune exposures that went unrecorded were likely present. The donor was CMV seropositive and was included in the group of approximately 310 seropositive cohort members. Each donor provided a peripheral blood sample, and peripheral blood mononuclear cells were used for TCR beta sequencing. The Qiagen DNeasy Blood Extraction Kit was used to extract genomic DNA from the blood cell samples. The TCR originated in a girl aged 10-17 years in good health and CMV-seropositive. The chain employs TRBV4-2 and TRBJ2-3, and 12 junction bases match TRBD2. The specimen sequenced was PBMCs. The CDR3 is CASSQGLSRLAGGPDTQYF. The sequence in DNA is TGTGCCAGCAGCCAAGGGCTATCGAGGCTAGCGGGGGGGCCAGATACGCAGTATTTT.